Shown below are 10 T cell receptor beta chains from a single sample sequenced in a study of glioma-infiltrating T cells after dendritic cell vaccination. Clones were read by immunoSEQ multiplex PCR, and TCRdb kept only the in-frame ones, dropping some. The sample yields tens of thousands of clones, around 80% seen once. Here the sequenced sample was blood, taken before dendritic cell vaccination. Receptor source: a human donor with glioblastoma.

In its sample, this clone ranks as medium-sized. The chain combines TRBV27 with TRBJ1-5; a weak D match, TRBD1 (6 bases). Trimming shortened V by 3 bases and J by 3 bases, and 12 bases separated the two germline ends. The germline V gene encodes CDR1 MNHEY and CDR2 SMNVEV (reference sequence). The CDR3 totals 15 residues. For the CDR3, the DNA is TGTGCCAGCAGTTTGGGCCAGGGGTACAATCAGCCCCAGCATTTT. Translating gives CASSLGQGYNQPQHF.

This clone was picked up a small number of times. The chain couples TRBV5-6 to TRBJ1-2; D may be TRBD1 (5 bases). CDR3 size: 12 residues. Trimming shortened V by 4 bases and J by 4 bases, and 8 bases separated the two germline ends. The germline V gene encodes CDR1 SGHDT and CDR2 YYEEEE. This chain's CDR3 is CASSRDSYGYTF. For the CDR3, the DNA is TGTGCCAGCAGCCGTGACAGCTATGGCTACACCTTC.

This chain links TRBV18 with TRBJ2-7; TRBD2 might be the D (7 bases). CDR3 length: 14 amino acids. Trimming stripped 5 bases from V and 5 bases from J, with 16 bases between. Germline CDR1 is KGHSH and CDR2 is LQKENI. The CDR3 coding sequence is TGTGCCAGCTCATCAGACCCGGGGGGCCACGAGCAGTACTTC. Its protein product is CASSSDPGGHEQYF.

The chain couples TRBV5-1 to TRBJ2-1, with 7 bases fitting TRBD2. The CDR3 spans 14 residues. V trimming: 5 bases; J trimming: 4 bases; junction bases outside the gene matches: 6. The germline V gene encodes CDR1 SGHRS and CDR2 YFSETQ. CDR3 amino acids: CASRAGRRYNEQFF. CDR3 nucleotide sequence: TGCGCCAGCAGAGCGGGGCGTAGGTACAATGAGCAGTTCTTC.

The chain uses TRBV6-1 and TRBJ2-5, with D possibly TRBD2 on 5 matching bases. Trimming pared 8 bases from V and 5 bases from J, leaving 9 bases between. The CDR3 contains 11 residues. Germline CDR1 reads MNHNS; CDR2 reads SASEGT. CDR3 bases: TGTGCCAGCTTAGCGTCGGAGACCCAGTACTTC. Protein: CASLASETQYF.

The V and J genes are TRBV19 and TRBJ2-1; TRBD2 matches 11 bases. Germline V gene lookup returns CDR1 LNHDA and CDR2 SQIVND (reference sequence). The CDR3 is 16 amino acids. V lost 4 bases to trimming and J lost 4 bases; unmatched junction nucleotides: 6. In nucleotides, the CDR3 is TGTGCCAGTAGTAAGGGGGGACTAGCGGTATACAATGAGCAGTTCTTC. It encodes CASSKGGLAVYNEQFF.

Points on this clone: Sequence at one end of the junction differs from germline and may be a read error. This chain connects TRBV5-1 to TRBJ2-4; 8 bases line up with TRBD1. The CDR3 has 17 amino acids. Germline V gives CDR1 SGHRS, CDR2 YFSETQ. The CDR3 DNA reads as TGCGCCAGCAGCTCCCGGACAGGGATTATGTCCAAAAACATTCAATACTTC. It is translated as CASSSRTGIMSKNIQYF.

The chain carries TRBV2 and TRBJ1-1; D might be TRBD1 (6 bases). The CDR3 totals 12 residues. Trimming pared 6 bases from V and 4 bases from J, leaving 9 bases between. Germline values: CDR1 SNHLY, CDR2 FYNNEI. This chain's CDR3 is CASRYRATEAFF. CDR3 nucleotide sequence: TGTGCCAGCAGATACAGGGCCACTGAAGCTTTCTTT.

This chain links TRBV27 with TRBJ1-4, with TRBD1 matching 7 bases. Germline trimming cut 6 bases from V and 6 bases from J; bases unmatched to any gene: 13. This CDR3 region has 16 residues. Germline values: CDR1 MNHEY, CDR2 SMNVEV (reference sequence). The CDR3 bases are TGTGCCAGCAGCTATAAAAAACAGGGGAAGGATGAAAAACTGTTTTTT. This sequence encodes CASSYKKQGKDEKLFF.

The CDR3 DNA reads TGTGCCAGCTCACTTGAGGGTAGCAATCAGCCCCAGCATTTT. Translation: CASSLEGSNQPQHF. V usage is TRBV18 and J usage is TRBJ1-5; D gene ambiguous. CDR1 is KGHSH and CDR2 is LQKENI in the germline V gene. V lost 4 bases, J lost 0 bases, and 7 bases lay in between. The CDR3 is 14 amino acids. Full variable domain (missing parts from reference TRBV18 and TRBJ1-5): NAGVMQNPRHLVRRRGQEARLRCSPMKGHSHVYWYRQLPEEGLKFMVYLQKENIIDESGMPKERFSAEFPKEGPSILRIQQVVRGDSAAYFCASSLEGSNQPQHFGDGTRLSIL.